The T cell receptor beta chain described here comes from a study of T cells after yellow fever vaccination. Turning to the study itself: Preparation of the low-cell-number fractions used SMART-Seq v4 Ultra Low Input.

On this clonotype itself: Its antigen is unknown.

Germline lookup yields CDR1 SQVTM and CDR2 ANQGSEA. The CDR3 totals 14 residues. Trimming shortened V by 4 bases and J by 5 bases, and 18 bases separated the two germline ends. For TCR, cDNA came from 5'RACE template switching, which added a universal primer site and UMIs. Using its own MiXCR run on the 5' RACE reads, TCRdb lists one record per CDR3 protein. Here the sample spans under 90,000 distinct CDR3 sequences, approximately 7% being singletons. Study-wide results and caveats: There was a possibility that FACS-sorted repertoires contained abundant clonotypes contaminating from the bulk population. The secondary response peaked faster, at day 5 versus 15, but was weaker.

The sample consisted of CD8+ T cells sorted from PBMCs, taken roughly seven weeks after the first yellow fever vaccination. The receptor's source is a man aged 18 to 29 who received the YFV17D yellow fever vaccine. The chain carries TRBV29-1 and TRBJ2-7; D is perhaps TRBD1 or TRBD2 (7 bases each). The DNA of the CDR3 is TGCAGCGTTGGTCCAACAGGGGCGGGGGACGAGCAGTACTTC. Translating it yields CSVGPTGAGDEQYF.